The source of this TCR beta chain is a study of blood T cell repertoires in COVID-19. This clone was counted only a few times. Germline V CDR1 and CDR2: KGHDR, SFDVKD. V lost 4 bases, J lost 6 bases, and 3 bases stayed unmatched. The CDR3 loop spans 15 amino acids. Data came from immunoSEQ multiplex PCR; TCRdb stores just in-frame clones and leaves some out. The sample holds 100,000 to 150,000 clones, over 75% seen once. Sequencing was done on a sample of peripheral blood. This receptor was taken from a man aged 65-85 years with active COVID-19. The rearrangement uses TRBV24-1 and TRBJ2-7; TRBD2 matches at 15 bases. This chain's CDR3 is CATSDPGLAGGEQYF. The CDR3 region has the DNA TGTGCCACCAGTGACCCGGGACTAGCGGGAGGCGAGCAGTACTTC.